Shown below are 10 T cell receptor beta chains from a single sample sequenced in a study of PD-L1 blockade in urothelial cancer. Profiling relied on immunoSEQ multiplex PCR, and the TCRdb table lists in-frame clones only, not all of them. The data show 25,000 to 30,000 clones, 84% seen once. Time point defined: peripheral blood 6 weeks after treatment start. Sequenced here: PBMCs, sampled around atezolizumab (anti-PD-L1) treatment. The receptor source for this set is a man in his 70s with urothelial cancer.

V is TRBV5-8 and J is TRBJ2-1; D is undetermined. The V gene's germline CDR1 is SGHTS and CDR2 YDEGEE. V was cut by 0 bases and J by 14 bases, with 15 bases left in between. The CDR3 extends over 13 amino acids. The CDR3 DNA is TGTGCCAGCAGCTTGGCTTCCCAACTACCGAAGTTCTTC. Its protein product is CASSLASQLPKFF.

V usage is TRBV4-3 and J usage is TRBJ2-6; weak D call: TRBD1 (6 bases). Germline assignment: CDR1 LGHNA and CDR2 YSLEER. Trimming took off 4 bases at V and 0 bases at J, with 10 bases between the two ends. The CDR3 contains 16 residues. CDR3 in DNA: TGCGCCAGCAGCCTGGACAGTGGCTCTGGGGCCAACGTCCTGACTTTC. It encodes CASSLDSGSGANVLTF.

The chain employs TRBV5-1 and TRBJ2-1; 10 positions match TRBD2. The CDR3 contains 19 residues. The germline CDR1 and CDR2 sequences are SGHRS and YFSETQ. After removal of 4 bases from V and 0 bases from J, the junction contained 13 bases not matched to a gene. The CDR3 protein is CASSPVGIGLAASYNEQFF. CDR3 DNA sequence: TGCGCCAGCAGCCCTGTGGGGATCGGACTAGCGGCCTCCTACAATGAGCAGTTCTTC.

V is TRBV6-6 and J is TRBJ2-7; D may be TRBD1 (6 bases). Germline CDR1 is MNHNY and CDR2 is SVGAGI (reference sequence). Trimming removed 5 bases at V and 6 bases at J, with 17 bases between. The CDR3 has 14 amino acids. The CDR3 nucleotides read TGTGCCAGCAGTGGGGGCAGTATTTCGATCGAGCAGTACTTC. Translation: CASSGGSISIEQYF.

This clone occurred once. This sequence joins TRBV5-6 and TRBJ1-1; D uncertain. The CDR3 has 14 amino acids. From germline, CDR1 is SGHDT and CDR2 YYEEEE. Trimming pared 4 bases from V and 4 bases from J, leaving 14 bases between. Here the CDR3 DNA reads TGTGCCAGCAGCGTCGGGAACGTCTTCACTGAAGCTTTCTTT. The encoded protein is CASSVGNVFTEAFF.

The J gene is TRBJ2-1, the V gene TRBV7-2, with D possibly being TRBD1 (6 bases). The V gene's germline CDR1 is SGHTA and CDR2 FQGNSA. Trimming removed 5 bases at V and 1 base at J, with 12 bases between. There are 15 residues in the CDR3. The DNA for the CDR3 is TGTGCCAGCAGCCCTGAACAGGGTTCCTACAATGAGCAGTTCTTC. Encoded protein: CASSPEQGSYNEQFF.

This clone occurred a few times. V gene TRBV7-2 combines with J gene TRBJ1-3, with D possibly matching TRBD1 (5 bases). The CDR3 spans 14 residues. The V end was cut by 3 bases, the J end by 0 bases, with 6 bases between. Germline V lookup: CDR1 SGHTA, CDR2 FQGNSA. The CDR3 bases are TGTGCCAGCAGCTTGACAGCCTCTGGAAACACCATATATTTT. Its translation: CASSLTASGNTIYF.

This clone was found a few times. The chain joins TRBV19 to TRBJ1-5; 12 nucleotides match TRBD1. V lost 10 bases, J lost 9 bases, and 4 bases stayed unmatched. This CDR3 is 12 amino acids long. Germline assignment: CDR1 LNHDA and CDR2 SQIVND (reference sequence). CDR3 nucleotides: TGTGCCACCCGGGACAGGGGGCGGCCCCAGCATTTT. This translates into CATRDRGRPQHF.

V gene TRBV5-8 combines with J gene TRBJ2-1; 8 positions match TRBD1. The CDR3 spans 15 residues. Germline loops: CDR1 SGHTS, CDR2 YDEGEE. V lost 0 bases and J lost 5; bases outside the gene matches: 4. The chain's CDR3 is CASSLGQGFNNEQFF. Written as DNA, the CDR3 is TGTGCCAGCAGCTTGGGACAGGGGTTCAACAATGAGCAGTTCTTC.

The chain has TRBV9 and TRBJ2-5; no firm D call. This CDR3 spans 13 amino acids. CDR1 SGDLS and CDR2 YYNGEE come from the germline V gene. Trimming removed 0 bases from V and 4 bases from J, with 7 bases in between. The CDR3 spells CASSVASLETQYF. In nucleotides, the CDR3 is TGTGCCAGCAGCGTAGCCTCTCTAGAGACCCAGTACTTC.